The 14 T cell receptor beta chains below come from one sample, sequenced in a study of CD8+ T cells in alopecia areata. Noted treatment: oral pan-JAK inhibitor, 5-10 mg twice daily. Sequencing relied on a cDNA template that was reverse transcribed from extracted RNA. Using immunoSEQ multiplex PCR, the repertoire was profiled, and TCRdb retains in-frame clones only, with some absent. The table shows 150,000 to 200,000 clones, with about 60% occurring only once. The source material was CD4+ T cells sorted from blood, sampled at week 24, from a patient treated with tofacitinib. These receptors were collected from a human donor with alopecia areata.

The rearrangement joins TRBV6-1 to TRBJ2-7, with 8 bases identical to TRBD1. Trimming at V came to 5 bases and at J to 3 bases, leaving 6 bases not matched to a gene. The CDR3 sequence is 14 residues long. Germline assignment: CDR1 MNHNS and CDR2 SASEGT. The CDR3 DNA reads TGTGCCAGCAGTTCAGACAGGGGTCTCTACGAGCAGTACTTC. Translation: CASSSDRGLYEQYF.

This rearrangement joins TRBV30 to TRBJ2-2, with D unresolved. This CDR3 has 15 amino acids. The germline V gene has CDR1 GTSNPN and CDR2 SVGIG (reference sequence). Trimming took 0 bases from V and 4 from J, leaving 12 bases between them. CDR3 sequence reads: CAWSVPGLSTGELFF. CDR3 bases: TGTGCCTGGAGTGTGCCGGGTTTGAGCACCGGGGAGCTGTTTTTT.

The chain links TRBV29-1 to TRBJ2-7, with D maybe TRBD1 (5 bases). This CDR3 comprises 12 residues. Trimming removed 7 bases from V and 4 bases from J, with 14 bases in between. CDR1 SQVTM and CDR2 ANQGSEA come from the germline V gene. CDR3: CSAKTSGYEQYF. CDR3 DNA sequence: TGCAGCGCCAAAACCTCAGGGTACGAGCAGTACTTC.

The table lists this clone with a few counts. The chain uses TRBV27 and TRBJ1-4; the match to TRBD1 covers 8 bases. CDR3 size: 14 residues. The V and J ends lost 7 bases and 3 bases, in that order; junction bases with no gene match: 4. Germline loops: CDR1 MNHEY, CDR2 SMNVEV (reference sequence). CDR3 amino acids: CASTNRGANEKLFF. The CDR3 DNA follows: TGTGCCAGCACCAACAGGGGGGCTAATGAAAAACTGTTTTTT.

There are a few counts of this clone. The rearrangement links TRBV19 to TRBJ2-3, with a possible D match to TRBD1 (5 bases). Germline loops: CDR1 LNHDA, CDR2 SQIVND (reference sequence). V shed 3 bases and J shed 6 bases, with 13 bases lying between them. The CDR3 spans 14 residues. The CDR3 reads CASSMPGMVDTQYF. For the CDR3, the DNA is TGTGCCAGTAGTATGCCAGGGATGGTGGATACGCAGTATTTT.

The V gene is TRBV4-1, the J gene TRBJ2-7, with TRBD2 matching 9 bases. Trimming took 4 bases from V and 2 from J; bases not matched to a gene: 3. The CDR3 extends over 14 amino acids. Looked up from germline, CDR1 is MGHRA and CDR2 is YSYEKL. The CDR3 sequence: CASSPGGGAYEQYF. The CDR3 region has the DNA TGCGCCAGCAGCCCCGGCGGGGGGGCCTACGAGCAGTACTTC.

This clone was seen once. The rearrangement uses TRBV9 and TRBJ2-1; tentative D call: TRBD1 (6 bases). CDR3 size: 14 residues. The ends were cut back, 4 bases at V and 9 bases at J, with 17 bases in the middle. The germline V gene encodes CDR1 SGDLS and CDR2 YYNGEE. The CDR3 nucleotides are TGTGCCAGCAGCCCTAACGTGGGGGCTGGTGAGCAGTTCTTC. It encodes CASSPNVGAGEQFF.

The CDR3 is CASSVVGNANTGELFF. The CDR3 DNA sequence: TGTGCCAGCAGCGTAGTGGGCAACGCGAACACCGGGGAGCTGTTTTTT. The chain joins TRBV9 to TRBJ2-2; D gene uncertain. Trimming left V 0 bases short and J 0 bases short, with 9 bases between. CDR3 length: 16 amino acids. Germline loops: CDR1 SGDLS, CDR2 YYNGEE. The full variable domain, completed using reference TRBV9 and TRBJ2-2, is DSGVTQTPKHLITATGQRVTLRCSPRSGDLSVYWYQQSLDQGLQFLIQYYNGEERAKGNILERFSAQQFPDLHSELNLSSLELGDSALYFCASSVVGNANTGELFFGEGSRLTVL.

This clone was recorded a few times. The genes are TRBV2 and TRBJ2-7; 9 bases match TRBD2. Per the germline V gene, CDR1 is SNHLY and CDR2 is FYNNEI. The CDR3 has 14 residues. The V segment lost 4 bases and the J segment 5 bases; nucleotides outside the gene matches: 6. CDR3 in amino acids: CASSGGTSTHEQYF. CDR3 in DNA: TGTGCCAGCAGTGGCGGGACTAGCACCCACGAGCAGTACTTC.

This clone has a single count. The chain links TRBV10-3 to TRBJ1-6; no firm D call. CDR3 length: 15 amino acids. Looked up from germline, CDR1 is ENHRY and CDR2 is SYGVKD. V was clipped by 3 bases and J by 0 bases, with 6 bases between them. This chain's CDR3 is CAISEGSSYNSPLHF. CDR3 nucleotide sequence: TGTGCCATCAGTGAAGGGAGCTCCTATAATTCACCCCTCCACTTT.

V is TRBV30 and J is TRBJ1-5; D ambiguous. The CDR3 has 14 amino acids. V was pared by 2 bases and J by 3 bases, with 11 bases between. Germline loops: CDR1 GTSNPN, CDR2 SVGIG (reference sequence). The CDR3 is CAWSREGFNQPQHF. The DNA for the CDR3 is TGTGCCTGGAGTAGGGAGGGCTTCAATCAGCCCCAGCATTTT.

V gene TRBV2 combines with J gene TRBJ2-6; D unresolved. The CDR3 sequence is 18 residues long. V lost 4 bases and J lost 0, with 16 bases in between. Germline lookup yields CDR1 SNHLY and CDR2 FYNNEI. The CDR3 region is CASSADRAGGSGANVLTF. CDR3 DNA: TGTGCCAGCAGTGCGGACCGCGCAGGTGGCTCTGGGGCCAACGTCCTGACTTTC.

V usage is TRBV7-9 and J usage is TRBJ2-2; 10 bases are a match to TRBD1. The CDR3 runs 15 residues. Losses at the gene ends were 5 bases for V and 4 bases for J; bases not matched to a gene: 4. The germline V gene encodes CDR1 SEHNR and CDR2 FQNEAQ (reference sequence). The CDR3 bases are TGTGCCAGCAGCGTGACAGGGGGCTTCACCGGGGAGCTGTTTTTT. It translates to CASSVTGGFTGELFF.

CDR3 in DNA: TGTGCCTGGAGTGTATCCGGGCTACACCCGCCGGGGGCCCAGCATTTT. This codes for CAWSVSGLHPPGAQHF. The V call is TRBV30, the J call TRBJ1-5, with a weak D call TRBD1 (5 bases). This CDR3 has 16 residues. Germline assignment: CDR1 GTSNPN and CDR2 SVGIG (reference sequence). Trimming took off 0 bases at V and 11 bases at J, with 23 bases between the two ends. Looking up the rest from reference TRBV30 and TRBJ1-5 gives the full variable domain: SQTIHQWPATLVQPVGSPLSLECTVEGTSNPNLYWYRQAAGRGLQLLFYSVGIGQISSEVPQNLSASRPQDRQFILSSKKLLLSDSGFYLCAWSVSGLHPPGAQHFGDGTRLSIL.